Sequencing of this TCR beta chain was carried out in a study of T-cell reconstitution after alpha-beta-depleted transplantation in children. The sample holds many counts of this clonotype. This may arise from a read error, as a much more abundant clone is one base away. The CDR3 sequence is 11 residues long. Looked up from germline, CDR1 is PRHDT and CDR2 is FYEKMQ (reference sequence). V lost 5 bases to trimming and J lost 2 bases, with 4 bases between them. TCRbeta library preparation incorporated unique molecular identifiers. One entry per CDR3 protein, called by TCRdb with MiXCR from the PCR reads. In the table there are about 610,000 distinct CDR3 sequences, roughly 10% of which are singletons.

The clonotype was recovered from a human donor who donated a stem cell graft to a child with acute myeloid leukemia. The starting material was PBMCs from the stem cell graft donor, obtained from the stem cell graft. V is TRBV13 and J is TRBJ2-7; no definite D call. CDR3 sequence: CASSATYEQYF. CDR3 coding DNA: TGTGCCAGCAGCGCGACCTACGAGCAGTACTTC. Variable domain in full (rest from reference TRBV13 and TRBJ2-7): AAGVIQSPRHLIKEKRETATLKCYPIPRHDTVYWYQQGPGQDPQFLISFYEKMQSDKGSIPDRFSAQQFSDYHSELNMSSLELGDSALYFCASSATYEQYFGPGTRLTVT.